The rows below give T cell receptor beta chains drawn from one sample of a study of early T cells in non-severe SARS-CoV-2 infection. A single record per CDR3 protein comes from TCRdb applying MiXCR to the 5' RACE reads. The repertoire holds approximately 99,000 distinct CDR3 sequences, 9.5% to 13% seen once, with roughly 2.9% in the top ten. Sequenced sample: whole blood. Receptors were obtained from an adult who was a healthcare worker with PCR-confirmed SARS-CoV-2 infection or an uninfected control (not recorded which). Both conserved end residues are part of each CDR3. D genes are given only for firm matches. Size values are once, few and many counts, or a class for expanded clones, and some rows have none.

>TRBD2|few|19|TRBJ2-7|TRBV6-2/TRBV6-3
CASSFQASGANHLAYEQYF
TGTGCCAGCAGTTTCCAGGCTAGCGGGGCGAACCACCTTGCCTACGAGCAGTACTTC
>-|-|13|TRBJ2-3|TRBV6-2/TRBV6-3
CASSYQSTDTQYF
TGTGCCAGCAGTTACCAATCCACAGATACGCAGTATTTT
>TRBD1|many|13|TRBJ1-2|TRBV29-1
CSDGQGVNYGYTF
TGCAGCGACGGACAGGGAGTCAACTATGGCTACACCTTC
>TRBD1|many|18|TRBJ2-6|TRBV19
CASNPRQGIISGANVLTF
TGTGCCAGTAATCCTCGACAGGGGATTATCTCTGGGGCCAACGTCCTGACTTTC
>-|-|11|TRBJ2-1|TRBV14
CASSGFQEQFF
TGTGCCAGCAGCGGGTTTCAGGAGCAGTTCTTC
>TRBD1|many|14|TRBJ2-7|TRBV11-2
CASSPGTGALEQYF
TGTGCCAGCAGCCCGGGGACAGGTGCTTTGGAGCAGTACTTC
>-|many|12|TRBJ2-7|TRBV7-8
CASQKGVHEQYF
TGTGCCTCCCAGAAGGGGGTCCACGAGCAGTACTTC
>-|-|16|TRBJ2-1|TRBV19
CASSLSTGAYYNEQFF
TGTGCCAGTAGCTTAAGCACGGGGGCCTACTACAATGAGCAGTTCTTC
>-|many|14|TRBJ1-1|TRBV12-3/TRBV12-4
CASSPSGIRTEAFF
TGTGCCAGCAGTCCCTCTGGGATCCGAACTGAAGCTTTCTTT
>-|-|14|TRBJ2-1|TRBV11-2
CASSYRLKGREQFF
TGTGCCAGCAGCTATCGTCTTAAGGGACGGGAGCAGTTCTTC
>TRBD1|few|14|TRBJ1-4|TRBV29-1
CSVHTGASNEKLFF
TGCAGCGTTCACACAGGGGCCTCCAATGAAAAACTGTTTTTT
>-|-|15|TRBJ2-7|TRBV19
CASSPDQGRVSEQYF
TGTGCCAGTAGCCCAGACCAGGGGAGGGTAAGCGAGCAGTACTTC
>-|-|15|TRBJ1-1|TRBV7-3
CASSLNGGTLTEAFF
TGTGCCAGCAGCTTAAATGGAGGGACACTCACTGAAGCTTTCTTT
>-|-|14|TRBJ1-2|TRBV11-3
CASSPGGQNYGYTF
TGTGCCAGCAGCCCAGGTGGACAGAACTATGGCTACACCTTC
>-|few|16|TRBJ2-3|TRBV7-9
CASSLAGGSSTDTQYF
TGTGCCAGCAGCTTAGCCGGAGGATCTAGCACAGATACGCAGTATTTT
>TRBD2|-|17|TRBJ2-1|TRBV7-9
CASSRTSGSISYNEQFF
TGTGCCAGCAGCCGGACTAGCGGGAGTATATCCTACAATGAGCAGTTCTTC
>TRBD2|-|15|TRBJ2-7|TRBV14
CASSPGLALSYEQYF
TGTGCCAGCAGCCCGGGACTAGCCCTCTCCTACGAGCAGTACTTC
>TRBD2|-|16|TRBJ2-1|TRBV20-1
CSAFPGGTRTLNEQFF
TGCAGTGCCTTCCCGGGAGGGACTAGGACCCTCAATGAGCAGTTCTTC
>-|few|15|TRBJ2-7|TRBV9
CASSVDDSSGYEQYF
TGTGCCAGCAGCGTAGATGATAGCTCGGGTTACGAGCAGTACTTC
>-|-|15|TRBJ1-1|TRBV9
CASSANPYMNTEAFF
TGTGCCAGCAGCGCAAATCCGTACATGAACACTGAAGCTTTCTTT
>TRBD1|few|14|TRBJ2-1|TRBV19
CAISGEQGDNEQFF
TGTGCCATTTCGGGTGAACAGGGGGACAATGAGCAGTTCTTC
>-|many|15|TRBJ1-2|TRBV10-2
CASISPQQGDYGYTF
TGCGCCAGCATCTCCCCTCAACAGGGAGACTATGGCTACACCTTC
>-|many|14|TRBJ2-2|TRBV29-1
CSVRGHEYTGELFF
TGCAGCGTTCGGGGACACGAATACACCGGGGAGCTGTTTTTT
>-|few|14|TRBJ2-7|TRBV20-1
CSAPRDSSRREQYF
TGCAGTGCTCCCCGGGACTCTTCGCGGAGGGAGCAGTACTTC
>-|few|11|TRBJ2-1|TRBV2
CASSGRNEQFF
TGTGCCAGCAGCGGTAGGAATGAGCAGTTCTTC
>-|-|13|TRBJ1-1|TRBV6-5
CASSNGEITEAFF
TGTGCCAGCAGTAACGGGGAGATCACTGAAGCTTTCTTT
>-|many|15|TRBJ2-7|TRBV14
CASSLTTGLSYEQYF
TGTGCCAGCAGCCTGACTACAGGGCTCTCCTACGAGCAGTACTTC
>-|many|16|TRBJ2-1|TRBV4-1
CASSQGQGWSYNEQFF
TGCGCCAGCAGCCAAGGGCAGGGTTGGTCCTACAATGAGCAGTTCTTC
>-|many|12|TRBJ1-1|TRBV18
CASSPDRTEAFF
TGTGCCAGCTCACCGGACAGAACTGAAGCTTTCTTT
>TRBD1|many|14|TRBJ1-1|TRBV18
CASSPHAGGTEAFF
TGTGCCAGCTCACCTCATGCAGGGGGCACTGAAGCTTTCTTT
>-|many|16|TRBJ1-1|TRBV29-1
CSVYWWPAGGNTEAFF
TGCAGCGTTTACTGGTGGCCGGCAGGCGGGAACACTGAAGCTTTCTTT
>-|many|11|TRBJ2-3|TRBV20-1
CSANGVDTQYF
TGCAGTGCTAATGGTGTTGATACGCAGTATTTT
>-|many|15|TRBJ2-1|TRBV5-8
CASSEAGNTFNEQFF
TGTGCCAGCAGCGAGGCAGGGAACACTTTCAATGAGCAGTTCTTC
>-|-|14|TRBJ1-3|TRBV20-1
CSAHHRISGNTIYF
TGCAGTGCCCATCATAGGATCTCTGGAAACACCATATATTTT
>-|-|14|TRBJ2-2|TRBV29-1
CSGQQGWGTGELFF
TGCAGCGGCCAACAGGGCTGGGGCACCGGGGAGCTGTTTTTT
>-|few|15|TRBJ2-2|TRBV5-4
CASSLAGSGHRELFF
TGTGCCAGCAGCTTGGCCGGGTCAGGCCACCGGGAGCTGTTTTTT
>TRBD1|many|13|TRBJ2-5|TRBV12-3/TRBV12-4
CASSWDSQETQYF
TGTGCCAGCAGCTGGGACAGCCAAGAGACCCAGTACTTC
>TRBD1|many|12|TRBJ2-1|TRBV19
CARGTGGHEQFF
TGTGCCAGAGGGACAGGGGGGCATGAGCAGTTCTTC
>-|-|9|TRBJ1-2|TRBV30
CACQGGYTF
TGTGCCTGCCAGGGTGGCTACACCTTC
>-|few|18|TRBJ2-1|TRBV11-3
CASSFRGELALLTNEQFF
TGTGCCAGCAGCTTTCGAGGGGAATTAGCCCTATTGACCAATGAGCAGTTCTTC
>TRBD2|few|17|TRBJ2-3|TRBV11-2
CASSLVFREGGSDTQYF
TGTGCCAGCAGCTTAGTATTCCGGGAGGGCGGATCAGATACGCAGTATTTT
>-|few|12|TRBJ1-1|TRBV6-6
CASSPDPLEVFF
TGTGCCAGCAGCCCGGACCCTCTTGAAGTTTTCTTT
>TRBD2|many|16|TRBJ2-1|TRBV7-8
CASSLVRLAGAGEQFF
TGTGCCAGCAGCTTAGTTCGCCTAGCGGGAGCAGGGGAGCAGTTCTTC
>TRBD2|few|17|TRBJ2-1|TRBV13
CASSFTILAGGPNEQFF
TGTGCCAGCAGCTTTACCATTCTAGCGGGAGGCCCCAATGAGCAGTTCTTC
>-|few|15|TRBJ1-4|TRBV7-2
CASSLGAGSTEKLFF
TGTGCCAGCAGCTTAGGGGCCGGATCAACTGAAAAACTGTTTTTT
>-|many|15|TRBJ1-5|TRBV19
CASSIPIGYNQPQHF
TGTGCCAGTAGTATCCCCATAGGGTACAATCAGCCCCAGCATTTT
>-|-|11|TRBJ2-3|TRBV30
CAWSLLDTQYF
TGTGCCTGGAGTCTCTTGGATACGCAGTATTTT
>-|few|14|TRBJ2-3|TRBV7-9
CASSLKVTTDTQYF
TGTGCCAGCAGCTTAAAAGTCACCACAGATACGCAGTATTTT